This T cell receptor (beta chain) was retrieved from a study of shared clonotypes between healthy human individuals. Repertoires were generated with immunoSEQ multiplex PCR, while TCRdb's copy carries only in-frame clones and drops some. Seen here are around 120,000 clones, around 64% observed once, and the top ten hold approximately 25%. The trim removed 5 bases at V and 5 bases at J, leaving 25 bases unmatched. CDR3 length equals 20 residues. The germline CDR1 and CDR2 sequences are LNHDA and SQIVND (reference sequence). Researchers reported that CD8 memory united CD45RO+ cells with CCR7-negative CD45RA+ TemRA cells.

The clonotype originates from a woman in her twenties or thirties in good health. The chain combines TRBV19 with TRBJ2-3; 7 bases fit TRBD2. Sequenced material: memory CD8+ T cells sorted from blood. Subset in this sample: CD45RO+ cells pooled with CCR7-negative TemRA cells. CDR3: CASSPTPLVYERGKIDTQYF. In nucleotides, the CDR3 is TGTGCCAGTAGTCCAACCCCCCTCGTGTATGAGCGGGGAAAGATAGATACGCAGTATTTT.